The 19 T cell receptor beta chains presented below share a single source sample, sequenced in a study of OX40 agonist ivuxolimab in advanced cancers. Here immunoSEQ multiplex PCR was the method, and the copy in TCRdb shows in-frame clones only, minus some. Of 55,000 to 70,000 clones listed, 70% to 90% were seen once; the top ten hold roughly 0.6%. The sample in question was CD4+ or CD8+ T cells sorted from blood, obtained in a trial of the OX40 agonist ivuxolimab. The receptors stem from an adult with an advanced solid tumor such as melanoma, head and neck, liver or kidney cancer.

The J gene is TRBJ2-3, the V gene TRBV7-7; D ambiguous. Trimming took off 5 bases at V and 4 bases at J, with 16 bases between the two ends. The germline V gene has CDR1 SSHAT and CDR2 FNYEAQ (reference sequence). The CDR3 is 15 amino acids. The CDR3 nucleotides read TGTGCCAGCAGCCCGAGCATAGGGCCGGCAGATACGCAGTATTTT. This sequence encodes CASSPSIGPADTQYF.

The chain recombines TRBV6-4 with TRBJ2-3; D is unclear. CDR3 length: 15 residues. CDR1 MRHNA and CDR2 SNTAGT come from the germline V gene. Trimming cost V 2 bases and J 4 bases, with 13 bases left between them. CDR3 sequence reads: CASSDRAGESDTQYF. In DNA form, the CDR3 reads TGTGCCAGCAGTGACCGTGCAGGAGAGTCAGATACGCAGTATTTT.

The chain uses TRBV28 and TRBJ2-7; 11 bases fit TRBD1. CDR3 length: 14 amino acids. The V and J ends lost 7 bases and 1 base, in that order; junction bases with no gene match: 3. Germline-derived CDR1 and CDR2 are MDHEN and SYDVKM. The CDR3 region has the DNA TGTGCCAGCATGGGACAGGGGGGGTCCTACGAGCAGTACTTC. It yields the protein CASMGQGGSYEQYF.

This clone has just a few counts. The rearrangement uses TRBV2 and TRBJ2-2; D call uncertain. Germline V gene lookup returns CDR1 SNHLY and CDR2 FYNNEI. Trimming left V 4 bases short and J 7 bases short, with 13 bases between. The CDR3 sequence is 14 residues long. The CDR3 region has the DNA TGTGCCAGCAGTGTCCAAAGTAACGTCGGGGAGCTGTTTTTT. As protein: CASSVQSNVGELFF.

This clone occurred once. The V call is TRBV5-6, the J call TRBJ2-5; TRBD1 matches at 9 bases. The J call may be wrong; the DNA end is better matched by TRBJ2-7. The CDR3 is made up of 16 amino acids. Germline CDR1 reads SGHDT; CDR2 reads YYEEEE. CDR3 loop: CASSLPPGQGFYEQYF. DNA of the CDR3: TGTGCCAGCAGCTTGCCCCCGGGACAGGGCTTCTACGAGCAGTACTTC.

V usage is TRBV6-6 and J usage is TRBJ1-6; maybe TRBD1 (6 bases). The V end was cut by 4 bases, the J end by 5 bases, with 9 bases between. The CDR3 is made up of 14 amino acids. The germline gives CDR1 MNHNY, CDR2 SVGAGI (reference sequence). CDR3 sequence reads: CASSLRTDNSPLHF. In DNA form, the CDR3 reads TGTGCCAGCAGTTTGAGGACAGATAATTCACCCCTCCACTTT.

In this sample, this clone turned up once. This rearrangement joins TRBV30 to TRBJ2-5; 7 positions match TRBD2. The CDR3 runs 14 residues. Germline CDR1 reads GTSNPN; CDR2 reads SVGIG (reference sequence). Trimming removed 3 bases from V and 1 base from J; junction bases left unmatched: 5. CDR3 bases: TGTGCCTGGAGCCTGGGAGGGCCCCAAGAGACCCAGTACTTC. It is translated as CAWSLGGPQETQYF.

CDR3 sequence (DNA): TGTGCCAGCAGCTTAACAAGGGGTGACACCGGGGAGCTGTTTTTT. Encoded protein: CASSLTRGDTGELFF. The chain carries TRBV7-3 and TRBJ2-2, with a tentative D call TRBD1 (5 bases). The germline V gene has CDR1 SGHTA and CDR2 FQGTGA. V dropped 0 bases and J dropped 3 bases, with 8 bases sitting between them. The CDR3 contains 15 residues.

A single count supports this clone. The chain joins TRBV5-4 to TRBJ1-4, with D hard to call. This CDR3 has 13 residues. Trimming removed 2 bases at V and 3 bases at J, with 5 bases between. CDR1 is SGHNT, CDR2 YYREEE, per germline (reference sequence). The CDR3 DNA is TGTGCCAGCAGCTTCGGCGCTAATGAAAAACTGTTTTTT. Translated: CASSFGANEKLFF.

This sequence joins TRBV6-6 and TRBJ1-5, with 7 bases identical to TRBD1. CDR1 is MNHNY and CDR2 is SVGAGI in the germline V gene (reference sequence). V dropped 8 bases and J dropped 0; count of bases not matched to a gene: 7. This CDR3 region has 15 residues. The CDR3 loop reads CASRDRVHSNQPQHF. The DNA of the CDR3 is TGTGCCAGCCGAGACAGGGTTCATAGCAATCAGCCCCAGCATTTT.

The rearrangement uses TRBV6-6 and TRBJ1-1, with a possible D match to TRBD1 (5 bases). Germline-derived CDR1 and CDR2 are MNHNY and SVGAGI (reference sequence). The CDR3 is 16 residues long. V gave up 0 bases and J gave up 6 bases, with 17 bases separating them. CDR3 region: CASSYSGQGRSAEAFF. The DNA for the CDR3 is TGTGCCAGCAGTTACTCGGGGCAGGGAAGGAGTGCTGAAGCTTTCTTT.

The chain recombines TRBV5-6 with TRBJ1-2, with D perhaps matching TRBD1 (6 bases). The CDR3 totals 15 residues. Trimming took off 3 bases at V and 2 bases at J, with 14 bases between the two ends. Germline V gene lookup returns CDR1 SGHDT and CDR2 YYEEEE. CDR3 DNA: TGTGCCAGCAGCTGGGGGGCAGAAGGAAACTATGGCTACACCTTC. Amino acid sequence: CASSWGAEGNYGYTF.

The chain employs TRBV19 and TRBJ2-7, with D tentatively TRBD1 or TRBD2 (5 bases each). The V gene lost 0 bases and the J gene lost 7 bases, with 25 bases spanning the gap. The CDR3 spans 18 residues. Per germline, CDR1 LNHDA and CDR2 SQIVND (reference sequence). The CDR3 sequence: CASSIDRSGLLSEREQYF. The CDR3 coding sequence is TGTGCCAGTAGTATAGATAGGTCGGGGCTGTTGAGTGAGAGGGAGCAGTACTTC. The full variable domain, with the rest looked up from reference TRBV19 and TRBJ2-7, is DGGITQSPKYLFRKEGQNVTLSCEQNLNHDAMYWYRQDPGQGLRLIYYSQIVNDFQKGDIAEGYSVSREKKESFPLTVTSAQKNPTAFYLCASSIDRSGLLSEREQYFGPGTRLTVT.

This chain links TRBV6-5 with TRBJ2-3, with TRBD2 identical over 12 bases. V was pared by 4 bases and J by 7 bases, with 9 bases of the junction left unmatched. Germline values: CDR1 MNHEY, CDR2 SVGAGI. The CDR3 is 16 residues long. The CDR3 bases are TGTGCCAGCAGTTCCCTTGGACTAGCGGGGATGAATACGCAGTATTTT. Translating gives CASSSLGLAGMNTQYF.

For this clone: This may come from a read error, since a much larger clone is one base off. The V and J genes are TRBV30 and TRBJ1-3; unclear D gene. CDR3 length: 12 amino acids. V was trimmed by 7 bases and J by 0 bases, leaving 7 bases between them. Per the germline V gene, CDR1 is GTSNPN and CDR2 is SVGIG (reference sequence). Here the CDR3 reads CAYATSGNTIYF. In DNA, the CDR3 is TGTGCCTATGCCACCTCTGGAAACACCATATATTTT.

The chain uses TRBV7-2 and TRBJ1-2; the D gene is possibly TRBD1 (5 bases). The ends were cut back, 3 bases at V and 5 bases at J, with 10 bases in the middle. Germline lookup yields CDR1 SGHTA and CDR2 FQGNSA. The CDR3 covers 13 residues. DNA for the CDR3: TGTGCCAGCAGCTTCCAGGGCATATATGGCTACACCTTC. This encodes CASSFQGIYGYTF.

The V gene is TRBV30, the J gene TRBJ1-4; 9 bases line up with TRBD1. The length of the CDR3 is 13 residues. Germline V CDR1 and CDR2: GTSNPN, SVGIG (reference sequence). V lost 2 bases, J lost 8 bases, and 3 bases stayed unmatched. CDR3 sequence reads: CAWSTGGEEKLFF. DNA of the CDR3: TGTGCCTGGAGTACAGGGGGCGAAGAAAAACTGTTTTTT.

The CDR3, as DNA: TGTGCCAGCAGCTTAGTACTAGGGGGGACTAATGAGCAGTTCTTC. This codes for CASSLVLGGTNEQFF. This chain links TRBV7-2 with TRBJ2-1; either TRBD1 or TRBD2 may fit D (6 bases each). This CDR3 spans 15 amino acids. Germline loops: CDR1 SGHTA, CDR2 FQGNSA. Trimming cost V 1 base and J 7 bases, with 14 bases left between them.

This clone was counted only a few times. The gene calls are TRBV30 and TRBJ1-6; D uncertain. The CDR3 spans 11 residues. CDR1 GTSNPN and CDR2 SVGIG come from the germline V gene (reference sequence). V was pared by 4 bases and J by 5 bases, with 3 bases between. In DNA form, the CDR3 reads TGTGCCTGGAAGGATAATTCACCCCTCCACTTT. Protein sequence: CAWKDNSPLHF.